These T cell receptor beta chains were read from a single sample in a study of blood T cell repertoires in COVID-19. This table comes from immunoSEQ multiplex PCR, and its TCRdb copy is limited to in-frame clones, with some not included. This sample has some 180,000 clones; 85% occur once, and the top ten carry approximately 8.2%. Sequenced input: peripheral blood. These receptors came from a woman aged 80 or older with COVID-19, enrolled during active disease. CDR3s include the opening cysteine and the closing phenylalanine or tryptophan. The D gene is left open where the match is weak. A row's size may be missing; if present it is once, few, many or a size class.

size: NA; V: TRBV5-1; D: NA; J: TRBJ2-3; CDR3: CASSFGWGDTDTQYF; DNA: TGCGCCAGCAGCTTTGGATGGGGGGACACAGATACGCAGTATTTT
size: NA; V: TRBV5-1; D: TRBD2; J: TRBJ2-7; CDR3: CASSLAGGSSYEQYF; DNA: TGCGCCAGCAGCTTAGCGGGGGGGAGCTCCTACGAGCAGTACTTC
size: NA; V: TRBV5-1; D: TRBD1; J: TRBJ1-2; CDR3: CASSPSAGGDYGYTF; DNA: TGCGCCAGCAGCCCCAGTGCAGGGGGAGACTATGGCTACACCTTC
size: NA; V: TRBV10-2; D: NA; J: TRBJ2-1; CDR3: CASSGSYNEQFF; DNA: TGCGCGAGCTCGGGCTCCTACAATGAGCAGTTCTTC
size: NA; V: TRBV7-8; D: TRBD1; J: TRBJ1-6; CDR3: CASSMGQRNSPLHF; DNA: TGTGCCAGCAGCATGGGACAGCGAAATTCACCCCTCCACTTT
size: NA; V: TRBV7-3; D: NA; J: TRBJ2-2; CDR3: CASSLFSGELFF; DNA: TGTGCCAGCAGCTTGTTCTCCGGGGAGCTGTTTTTT
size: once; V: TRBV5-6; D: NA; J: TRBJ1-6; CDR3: CASRGPNSPLHF; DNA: TGTGCCAGCAGGGGCCCCAATTCACCCCTCCACTTT
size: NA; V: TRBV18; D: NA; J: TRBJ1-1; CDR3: CASSPMFLNTEAFF; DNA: TGTGCCAGCTCCCCCATGTTCCTGAACACTGAAGCTTTCTTT
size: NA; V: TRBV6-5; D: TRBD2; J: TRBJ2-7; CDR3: CASSVAGTRAYEQYF; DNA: TGTGCCAGCAGCGTCGCCGGGACTAGGGCCTACGAGCAGTACTTC
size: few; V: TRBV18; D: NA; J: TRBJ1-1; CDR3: CASSPNRAGTEAFF; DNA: TGTGCCAGCTCACCGAACAGGGCGGGCACTGAAGCTTTCTTT
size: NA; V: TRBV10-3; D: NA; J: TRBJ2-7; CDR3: CAISESLGQTYEQYF; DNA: TGTGCCATCAGTGAGTCACTCGGACAGACCTACGAGCAGTACTTC
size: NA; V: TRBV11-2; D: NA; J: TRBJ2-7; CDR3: CASSPSRVEQYF; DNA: TGTGCCAGCAGCCCCTCCAGGGTCGAGCAGTACTTC
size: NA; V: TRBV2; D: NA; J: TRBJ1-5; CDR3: CASTEQNSNQPQHF; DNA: TGTGCCAGCACGGAACAGAATAGCAATCAGCCCCAGCATTTT
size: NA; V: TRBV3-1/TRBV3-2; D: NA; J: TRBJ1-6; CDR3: CASSQGGLDNSPLHF; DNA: TGTGCCAGCAGCCAGGGGGGTCTCGATAATTCACCCCTCCACTTT
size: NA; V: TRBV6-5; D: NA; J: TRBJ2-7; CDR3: CASWQAYEQYF; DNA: TGTGCCAGCTGGCAGGCCTACGAGCAGTACTTC
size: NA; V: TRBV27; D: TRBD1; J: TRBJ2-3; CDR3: CASSYEGQGASDTQYF; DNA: TGTGCCAGCTCCTATGAAGGACAGGGGGCTTCAGATACGCAGTATTTT
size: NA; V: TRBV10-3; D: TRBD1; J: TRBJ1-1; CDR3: CAISEVQGARTEAFF; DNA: TGTGCCATCAGTGAGGTCCAGGGGGCGCGCACTGAAGCTTTCTTT
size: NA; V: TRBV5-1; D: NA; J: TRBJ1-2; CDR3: CASSLLEVDYGYTF; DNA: TGCGCCAGCAGCTTGTTAGAGGTTGACTATGGCTACACCTTC
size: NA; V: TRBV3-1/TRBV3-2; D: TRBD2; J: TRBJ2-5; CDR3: CASSQAGLAKETQYF; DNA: TGTGCCAGCAGCCAAGCGGGACTAGCGAAAGAGACCCAGTACTTC
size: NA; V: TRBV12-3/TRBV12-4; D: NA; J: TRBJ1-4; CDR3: CASGHRDNEKLFF; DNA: TGTGCCAGCGGACACAGGGATAATGAAAAACTGTTTTTT
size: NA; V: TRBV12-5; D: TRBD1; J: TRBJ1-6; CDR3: CASGLGQGQNSPLHF; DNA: TGTGCTAGTGGTTTGGGACAGGGCCAGAATTCACCCCTCCACTTT
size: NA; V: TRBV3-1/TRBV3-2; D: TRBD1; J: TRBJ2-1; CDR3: CASTPSGTDLSREQFF; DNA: TGTGCCAGCACCCCAAGTGGGACAGATCTATCACGTGAGCAGTTCTTC
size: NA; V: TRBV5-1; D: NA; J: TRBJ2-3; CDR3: CASNLGGALSTDTQYF; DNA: TGCGCCAGCAATCTTGGCGGGGCCTTATCCACAGATACGCAGTATTTT
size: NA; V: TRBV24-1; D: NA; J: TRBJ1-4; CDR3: CATSDSSGDNEKLFF; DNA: TGTGCCACCAGTGATTCCTCGGGGGATAATGAAAAACTGTTTTTT
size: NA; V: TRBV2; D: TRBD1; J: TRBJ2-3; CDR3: CASSEATGSDTQYF; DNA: TGTGCCAGCAGTGAAGCGACAGGGTCAGATACGCAGTATTTT
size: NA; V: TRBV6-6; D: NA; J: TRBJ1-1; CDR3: CASSGRGWDTEAFF; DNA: TGTGCCAGCAGTGGACGGGGATGGGACACTGAAGCTTTCTTT
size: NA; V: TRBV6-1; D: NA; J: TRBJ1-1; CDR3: CASSDRAGWTEAFF; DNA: TGTGCCAGCAGTGACAGGGCTGGTTGGACTGAAGCTTTCTTT
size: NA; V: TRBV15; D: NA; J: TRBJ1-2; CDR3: CATSSSNYGYTF; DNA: TGTGCCACCAGCTCTTCTAACTATGGCTACACCTTC
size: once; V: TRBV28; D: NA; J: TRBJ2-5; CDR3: CASSPSGETQYF; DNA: TGTGCCAGCAGTCCCTCCGGAGAGACCCAGTACTTC
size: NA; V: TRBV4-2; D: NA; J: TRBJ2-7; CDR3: CASSQDHRSHGSYEQYF; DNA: TGTGCCAGCAGCCAAGATCATCGGAGTCATGGATCCTACGAGCAGTACTTC
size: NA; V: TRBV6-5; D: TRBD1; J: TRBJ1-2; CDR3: CASTYDRGNYGYTF; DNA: TGTGCCAGCACTTACGACAGGGGCAACTATGGCTACACCTTC
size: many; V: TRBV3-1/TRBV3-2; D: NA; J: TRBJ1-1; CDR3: CASSQDWGGTEAFF; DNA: TGTGCCAGCAGCCAAGACTGGGGGGGCACTGAAGCTTTCTTT
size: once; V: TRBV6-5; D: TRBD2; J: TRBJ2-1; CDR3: CASHSGLGNEQFF; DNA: TGTGCCAGTCACTCGGGACTAGGCAATGAGCAGTTCTTC
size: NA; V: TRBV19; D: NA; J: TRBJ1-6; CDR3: CASRSPPSRGMNNSPLHF; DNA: TGTGCCAGTAGGAGCCCTCCTAGTAGAGGGATGAATAATTCACCCCTCCACTTT
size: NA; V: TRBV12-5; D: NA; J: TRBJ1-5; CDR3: CASGLASSDTARQPQHF; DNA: TGTGCTAGTGGTTTGGCATCCTCGGACACCGCACGTCAGCCCCAGCATTTT
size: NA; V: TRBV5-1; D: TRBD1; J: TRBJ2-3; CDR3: CASSFEGAGDTQYF; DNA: TGCGCCAGCAGCTTCGAGGGGGCTGGGGATACGCAGTATTTT
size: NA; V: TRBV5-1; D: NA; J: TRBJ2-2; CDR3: CASSLDQGWNTGELFF; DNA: TGCGCCAGCAGCTTGGATCAGGGGTGGAACACCGGGGAGCTGTTTTTT
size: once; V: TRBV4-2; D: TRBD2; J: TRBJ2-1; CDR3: CASSQEGASGSSYNEQFF; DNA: TGTGCCAGCAGCCAAGAGGGGGCTAGCGGGAGCTCCTACAATGAGCAGTTCTTC
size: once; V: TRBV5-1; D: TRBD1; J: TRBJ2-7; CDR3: CASSLGTGGSNEQYF; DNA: TGCGCCAGCAGCTTGGGGACAGGGGGTAGCAACGAGCAGTACTTC
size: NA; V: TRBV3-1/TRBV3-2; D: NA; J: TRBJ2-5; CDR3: CASSLTGRNEETQYF; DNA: TGTGCCAGCAGTCTCACGGGTAGGAACGAAGAGACCCAGTACTTC
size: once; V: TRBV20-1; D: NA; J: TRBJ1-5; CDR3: CSASLAGIGNQPQHF; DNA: TGCAGTGCTAGTTTGGCAGGGATAGGCAATCAGCCCCAGCATTTT
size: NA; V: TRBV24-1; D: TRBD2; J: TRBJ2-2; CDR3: CATSEQGLAVHTGELFF; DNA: TGTGCCACCAGTGAGCAGGGACTAGCGGTCCACACCGGGGAGCTGTTTTTT
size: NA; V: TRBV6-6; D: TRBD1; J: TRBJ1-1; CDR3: CASRGTGLTTEAFF; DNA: TGTGCCAGCAGGGGGACAGGGCTAACCACTGAAGCTTTCTTT
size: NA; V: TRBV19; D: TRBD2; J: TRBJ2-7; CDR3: CASRGLSGGYSYEQYF; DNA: TGTGCCAGTAGGGGTCTAAGCGGGGGTTACTCCTACGAGCAGTACTTC
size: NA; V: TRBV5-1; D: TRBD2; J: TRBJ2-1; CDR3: CASSLVAGANEQFF; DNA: TGCGCCAGCAGCTTGGTAGCGGGGGCGAATGAGCAGTTCTTC
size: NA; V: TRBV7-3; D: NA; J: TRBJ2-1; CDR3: CASSPDSYNEQFF; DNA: TGTGCCAGCAGCCCAGACAGCTACAATGAGCAGTTCTTC
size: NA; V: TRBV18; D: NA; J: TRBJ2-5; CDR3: CASSNSALWTQYF; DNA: TGTGCCAGCTCAAATAGCGCCTTATGGACCCAGTACTTC
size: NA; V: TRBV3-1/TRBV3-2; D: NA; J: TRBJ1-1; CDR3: CASSQDLGGTEAFF; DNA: TGTGCCAGCAGCCAAGATCTGGGGGGCACTGAAGCTTTCTTT
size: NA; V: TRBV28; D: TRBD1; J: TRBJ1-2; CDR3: CASSLTGERYGYTF; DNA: TGTGCCAGCAGTTTGACAGGGGAACGCTATGGCTACACCTTC
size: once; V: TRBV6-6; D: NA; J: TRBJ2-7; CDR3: CASFDPRVYEQYF; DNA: TGTGCCAGCTTCGATCCCAGGGTATACGAGCAGTACTTC